The next 27 T cell receptor beta chains were all read from a single sample in a study of T-cell memory formation after mild COVID-19 (dated by TCRdb to the early 2020s). Libraries were built with 5' RACE. Instrument on record: Illumina NovaSeq 6000. The public reads were reprocessed in TCRdb via fastp at Q25 and MiXCR, keeping in-frame beta chains. Rows matching on CDR3 protein sequence are summarized as one entry with the most common DNA and genes. The sample profile shows 85,000 to 130,000 distinct CDR3 sequences; around 12% of them were found once. Together, the top ten hold more than 25% of the sample. Sequencing was done on a sample of PBMCs or a T cell subset sorted from them (not recorded which). The receptors were gathered from an adult woman who had mild COVID-19 (a few samples of this study predate the infection). The sample titles of this study are shuffled in the database, so cell type and time point are left out; the donor was told from shared clones.

This clonotype was seen at least ten times. The rearrangement uses TRBV9 and TRBJ2-7; D not certain. V lost 0 bases to trimming and J lost 7 bases, with 8 bases between them. The CDR3 spans 12 residues. CDR1 SGDLS and CDR2 YYNGEE come from the germline V gene. The CDR3 spells CASSVADGEQYF. The CDR3 coding sequence is TGTGCCAGCAGCGTAGCCGATGGGGAGCAGTACTTC.

The chain links TRBV10-3 to TRBJ2-1; 10 nucleotides match TRBD2. V trimming: 3 bases; J trimming: 6 bases; junction bases outside the gene matches: 5. Germline-derived CDR1 and CDR2 are ENHRY and SYGVKD. This CDR3 has 15 amino acids. CDR3 in DNA: TGTGCCATCAGTGAAGCAGCGGGGGGGCCCAATGAGCAGTTCTTC. It translates to CAISEAAGGPNEQFF.

The rearrangement uses TRBV4-3 and TRBJ2-5; D is undetermined. V was clipped by 5 bases and J by 1 base, with 17 bases between them. Germline loops: CDR1 LGHNA, CDR2 YSLEER. The CDR3 contains 16 residues. The chain's CDR3 is CASSASPRGSQETQYF. DNA of the CDR3: TGCGCCAGCAGCGCCTCACCTCGTGGGTCCCAAGAGACCCAGTACTTC.

This clonotype was counted ten times or more. J is TRBJ2-1 and V is TRBV4-3; perhaps TRBD1 as D (5 bases). The CDR3 contains 13 residues. Trimming took 1 base from V and 4 from J, leaving 5 bases between them. Germline values: CDR1 LGHNA, CDR2 YSLEER. The CDR3 reads CASSQGQYNEQFF. The CDR3 DNA reads as TGCGCCAGCAGCCAAGGACAGTACAATGAGCAGTTCTTC.

V is TRBV11-3 and J is TRBJ2-3; the match to TRBD1 covers 8 bases. The CDR3 sequence is 16 residues long. Germline V gene data show CDR1 as SGHNT and CDR2 as YENEEA. The junction had 7 bases not matched to a gene; V was cut back by 5 bases and J by 0 bases. The CDR3 region is CASSTRTGFSTDTQYF. The CDR3 DNA reads TGTGCCAGCAGCACGAGGACAGGGTTCAGCACAGATACGCAGTATTTT.

This sequence joins TRBV11-2 and TRBJ2-7; D unclear. V was pared by 5 bases and J by 0 bases, with 11 bases between. CDR1 SGHAT and CDR2 FQNNGV come from the germline V gene. This CDR3 is 14 amino acids long. Here the CDR3 reads CASSLQDDSYEQYF. The CDR3 bases are TGTGCCAGCAGCCTACAAGATGACTCCTACGAGCAGTACTTC. Using reference TRBV11-2 and TRBJ2-7 for the parts outside the CDR3, the full variable domain is EAGVAQSPRYKIIEKRQSVAFWCNPISGHATLYWYQQILGQGPKLLIQFQNNGVVDDSQLPKDRFSAERLKGVDSTLKIQPAKLEDSAVYLCASSLQDDSYEQYFGPGTRLTVT.

The rearrangement uses TRBV11-2 and TRBJ2-1; TRBD2 matches at 15 bases. The CDR3 length is 15 residues. Losses at the gene ends were 5 bases for V and 10 bases for J; bases not matched to a gene: 6. The germline CDR1 and CDR2 sequences are SGHAT and FQNNGV. The CDR3 region is CASSIGLAGGVEQFF. The CDR3 region has the DNA TGTGCCAGCAGCATTGGACTAGCGGGAGGGGTAGAGCAGTTCTTC.

The CDR3 loop is CASSIGRMNEAFF. The CDR3 coding sequence is TGTGCCAGTAGTATCGGACGGATGAATGAAGCTTTCTTT. J is TRBJ1-1 and V is TRBV19, with unresolved D. CDR3 length equals 13 residues. Looked up from germline, CDR1 is LNHDA and CDR2 is SQIVND (reference sequence). V was shortened by 3 bases and J by 7 bases, with 12 bases between the two germline ends.

This clonotype was observed many times. V and J are TRBV9 and TRBJ2-7; TRBD2 matches at 9 bases. V lost 0 bases, J lost 3 bases, and 16 bases stayed unmatched. The CDR3 contains 19 residues. Germline V gene sequence: CDR1 SGDLS, CDR2 YYNGEE. DNA for the CDR3: TGTGCCAGCAGCGTAGGCTCGGAGCTAGCGGGATCGGGTGGCTACGAGCAGTACTTC. This sequence encodes CASSVGSELAGSGGYEQYF.

This clonotype was picked up a small number of times. The V call is TRBV5-5, the J call TRBJ2-3, with TRBD2 matching over 7 bases. Germline loops: CDR1 SGHKS, CDR2 YYEKEE (reference sequence). There are 15 residues in the CDR3. Germline trimming cut 1 base from V and 3 bases from J; bases unmatched to any gene: 5. The CDR3, as DNA: TGTGCCAGCAGCTTGAAGGCGGGGGAGACAGATACGCAGTATTTT. It specifies CASSLKAGETDTQYF. The full variable domain, in which reference TRBV5-5 and TRBJ2-3 provide the parts outside the CDR3, is DAGVTQSPTHLIKTRGQQVTLRCSPISGHKSVSWYQQVLGQGPQFIFQYYEKEERGRGNFPDRFSARQFPNYSSELNVNALLLGDSALYLCASSLKAGETDTQYFGPGTRLTVL.

There are a few counts of this clonotype. V is TRBV12-3 or TRBV12-4 and J is TRBJ2-5; D not resolved. The CDR3 sequence is 14 residues long. V lost 4 bases and J lost 2, with 11 bases in between. The chain's CDR3 is CASSSRLEQETQYF. The CDR3 nucleotides read TGTGCCAGCAGTTCCCGACTGGAACAAGAGACCCAGTACTTC.

The V call is TRBV7-9, the J call TRBJ1-1; the D is unclear. Trimming left V 5 bases short and J 5 bases short, with 12 bases between. CDR1 is SEHNR and CDR2 is FQNEAQ in the germline V gene (reference sequence). This CDR3 has 13 amino acids. CDR3 sequence (DNA): TGTGCCAGCAGCCCGCCAGGATTAACTGAAGCTTTCTTT. This sequence encodes CASSPPGLTEAFF.

In this sample, this clonotype turned up a few times. This sequence joins TRBV2 and TRBJ2-7; tentative D call: TRBD1 (7 bases). Trimming removed 2 bases at V and 3 bases at J, with 14 bases between. This CDR3 is built from 15 residues. CDR1 SNHLY and CDR2 FYNNEI come from the germline V gene. CDR3 protein: CASSEPEGAGYEQYF. CDR3 coding DNA: TGTGCCAGCAGTGAACCGGAGGGGGCGGGCTACGAGCAGTACTTC. The full variable domain, its missing parts supplied by reference TRBV2 and TRBJ2-7, is EPEVTQTPSHQVTQMGQEVILRCVPISNHLYFYWYRQILGQKVEFLVSFYNNEISEKSEIFDDQFSVERPDGSNFTLKIRSTKLEDSAMYFCASSEPEGAGYEQYFGPGTRLTVT.

This clonotype was counted a few times. V usage is TRBV5-5 and J usage is TRBJ1-6; D gene ambiguous. CDR3 length: 13 residues. Germline loops: CDR1 SGHKS, CDR2 YYEKEE (reference sequence). V lost 4 bases, J lost 7 bases, and 9 bases lay in between. CDR3 DNA sequence: TGTGCCAGCAGCGAGTTACAGAATTCACCCCTCCACTTT. Its protein product is CASSELQNSPLHF.

The chain carries TRBV5-1 and TRBJ1-2; D is ambiguous. Trimming shortened V by 0 bases and J by 0 bases, and 15 bases separated the two germline ends. CDR1 is SGHRS and CDR2 is YFSETQ in the germline V gene. The CDR3 has 17 residues. CDR3 region: CASSLDQASYSNYGYTF. CDR3 DNA sequence: TGCGCCAGCAGCTTGGATCAGGCTAGCTACTCTAACTATGGCTACACCTTC. Full variable domain (rest looked up from reference TRBV5-1 and TRBJ1-2): KAGVTQTPRYLIKTRGQQVTLSCSPISGHRSVSWYQQTPGQGLQFLFEYFSETQRNKGNFPGRFSGRQFSNSRSEMNVSTLELGDSALYLCASSLDQASYSNYGYTFGSGTRLTVV.

In this sample, this clonotype turned up a few times. The junction departs from germline at one end; a sequencing error may be responsible. This chain links TRBV7-7 with TRBJ1-1, with a weak D call TRBD1 (6 bases). CDR3 length: 13 residues. Per germline, CDR1 SSHAT and CDR2 FNYEAQ (reference sequence). CDR3 nucleotides: TGTGCTAGCAGCTTAGCCAGGGGCACTGAAGCTTTCTTT. Its translation: CASSLARGTEAFF.

The chain couples TRBV12-3 or TRBV12-4 to TRBJ2-3; TRBD2 agrees at 12 bases. The CDR3 totals 19 residues. With 3 bases clipped from V and 3 bases from J, the junction kept 13 bases outside the gene matches. The CDR3, as DNA: TGTGCCAGCAGTTTTCCCTCCCTGACTAGCGGGAGAAGTACAGATACGCAGTATTTT. It yields the protein CASSFPSLTSGRSTDTQYF.

The chain links TRBV9 to TRBJ2-7; unclear D gene. V was trimmed by 0 bases and J by 0 bases, leaving 13 bases between them. There are 16 residues in the CDR3. Germline lookup yields CDR1 SGDLS and CDR2 YYNGEE. The CDR3 spells CASSVGGSFPSYEQYF. Written as DNA, the CDR3 is TGTGCCAGCAGCGTAGGCGGCAGCTTCCCCTCCTACGAGCAGTACTTC.

This sequence joins TRBV9 and TRBJ2-7, with TRBD1 matching 9 bases. Unmatched junction bases numbered 6, after V lost 5 bases and J lost 3 bases. Germline CDR1 and CDR2: SGDLS and YYNGEE. The CDR3 loop spans 14 amino acids. The DNA for the CDR3 is TGTGCCAGCAGTTGGACAGGGGAGGACTACGAGCAGTACTTC. Residues: CASSWTGEDYEQYF.

The chain links TRBV20-1 to TRBJ1-2; D remains unclear. CDR3 length equals 14 residues. V shed 5 bases and J shed 3 bases, with 16 bases lying between them. Germline lookup yields CDR1 DFQATT and CDR2 SNEGSKA (reference sequence). Here the CDR3 reads CSAPRPQKDYGYTF. CDR3 DNA: TGCAGTGCTCCCCGACCCCAGAAGGACTATGGCTACACCTTC.

A few counts support this clonotype. The genes are TRBV6-6 and TRBJ1-3, with a weak D call TRBD1 (6 bases). Germline lookup yields CDR1 MNHNY and CDR2 SVGAGI (reference sequence). The CDR3 length is 15 residues. The germline V and J ends were trimmed by 5 bases and 2 bases, with 13 bases remaining between them. CDR3 nucleotide sequence: TGTGCCAGCAGTGCCCCAGGGGAAACTGGAAACACCATATATTTT. Its protein is CASSAPGETGNTIYF.

The chain links TRBV20-1 to TRBJ1-1; the match to TRBD1 covers 7 bases. Germline trimming cut 0 bases from V and 1 base from J; bases unmatched to any gene: 11. CDR3 length equals 17 residues. Germline V gene lookup returns CDR1 DFQATT and CDR2 SNEGSKA (reference sequence). Written as DNA, the CDR3 is TGCAGTGCTAGAGATTGGGACAGCCGCAACCCGAACACTGAAGCTTTCTTT. This codes for CSARDWDSRNPNTEAFF.

This clonotype was detected a few times. The rearrangement joins TRBV3-1 to TRBJ1-1; the D gene is possibly TRBD1 (6 bases). The length of the CDR3 is 12 residues. Trimming removed 4 bases from V and 5 bases from J, with 8 bases in between. Germline loops: CDR1 LGHDT, CDR2 YNNKEL (reference sequence). CDR3 DNA sequence: TGTGCCAGCAGCCTAACAGGGACTGAAGCTTTCTTT. This encodes CASSLTGTEAFF.

In its sample, this clonotype was seen a few times. The CDR3 here is CASTPLYTEAFF. In DNA, the CDR3 is TGTGCCAGCACCCCGTTGTACACTGAAGCTTTCTTT. The rearrangement uses TRBV7-8 and TRBJ1-1; the D is unclear. The CDR3 is 12 residues long. Germline V CDR1 and CDR2: SGHVS, FQNEAQ. V lost 7 bases to trimming and J lost 3 bases, with 9 bases between them. The full variable domain, its missing parts supplied by reference TRBV7-8 and TRBJ1-1, is GAGVSQSPRYKVAKRGQDVALRCDPISGHVSLFWYQQALGQGPEFLTYFQNEAQLDKSGLPSDRFFAERPEGSVSTLKIQRTQQEDSAVYLCASTPLYTEAFFGQGTRLTVV.

The chain joins TRBV6-5 to TRBJ2-5; 14 positions agree with TRBD2. This CDR3 is built from 17 residues. With 6 bases clipped from V and 5 bases from J, the junction kept 11 bases outside the gene matches. Germline lookup yields CDR1 MNHEY and CDR2 SVGAGI. The CDR3, as DNA: TGTGCCAGCAGACCCGGACTAGCGGGGGGATTTCAGGAGACCCAGTACTTC. Encoded protein: CASRPGLAGGFQETQYF.

V gene TRBV6-2 or TRBV6-3 combines with J gene TRBJ1-3; TRBD1 matches 7 bases. V lost 6 bases, J lost 0 bases, and 8 bases stayed unmatched. Germline-derived CDR1 and CDR2 are MNHEY and SVGEGT. The CDR3 sequence is 16 residues long. CDR3 sequence (DNA): TGTGCCAGCAGCAACAGGGGACACGTCTCTGGAAACACCATATATTTT. Its protein product is CASSNRGHVSGNTIYF.

V usage is TRBV7-9 and J usage is TRBJ1-2, with D uncertain. V was cut by 3 bases and J by 4 bases, with 3 bases left in between. This CDR3 has 11 amino acids. CDR1 and CDR2 (germline): SEHNR, FQNEAQ (reference sequence). The CDR3 is CASSFGYGYTF. CDR3 DNA sequence: TGTGCCAGCAGCTTCGGCTATGGCTACACCTTC.